This T cell receptor (beta chain) was obtained from a study of cytomegalovirus exposure and HLA in healthy donors. In the PCR, 60 Vbeta and 13 Jbeta primers were used. Here immunoSEQ multiplex PCR was the method, and the copy in TCRdb shows in-frame clones only, minus some. The sample holds roughly 140,000 clones, approximately 80% seen once. Details on this clone: Antigen specificity is unknown.

The study, taken as a whole, reports: According to reports, the classifier identified cytomegalovirus status with high specificity and sensitivity. In an earlier analysis, productive rearrangement rates for most beta V segments clustered near 87% or 30%. Among TCR sequences, most were rare, though some public TCRs appeared in many donors.

The sequencing sample was made of PBMCs. The TCR was taken from a woman in her forties or fifties in good health and CMV-seropositive.

CDR3 region: CASSFQGAIAPLHF. In nucleotides, the CDR3 is TGTGCCAGCAGCTTTCAGGGGGCTATCGCACCCCTCCACTTT. The chain couples TRBV7-2 to TRBJ1-6; 8 bases fit TRBD1. Germline values: CDR1 SGHTA, CDR2 FQGNSA. V lost 3 bases to trimming and J lost 11 bases; unmatched junction nucleotides: 6. The CDR3 runs to 14 residues.